This T cell receptor beta chain came from a study of blood T cell repertoires in COVID-19. Produced via immunoSEQ multiplex PCR; TCRdb's table is partial and in-frame only. The table has over 200,000 clones, approximately 84% seen once. CDR3 length: 14 amino acids. Germline assignment: CDR1 SGHRS and CDR2 YFSETQ. Trimming pared 1 base from V and 6 bases from J, leaving 14 bases between. The chain has TRBV5-1 and TRBJ2-7; no clear D. The receptor comes from a man between 60 and 75 years old who had recovered from COVID-19. Sequencing was performed on PBMCs or T cells enriched from blood (not recorded which). The CDR3 here is CASSLLSSEREQYF. Written as DNA, the CDR3 is TGCGCCAGCAGCTTGCTGTCATCGGAGCGCGAGCAGTACTTC.